The clone carrying this TCR beta chain was detected once. Antigen specificity is unknown. The data were produced by immunoSEQ multiplex PCR, yet TCRdb's version contains in-frame clones alone and is incomplete. The sample lists 350,000 to 500,000 clones; approximately 88% were seen once. Treatment described: over 15 received Ad26.COV2.S at low or high dose, single or two shots; 5 received placebo; per-sample allocation not given. At day 63 after the first vaccine or placebo injection, samples were drawn. An 18-55-year-old adult in Boston served as donor. These data are taken from a study of Ad26.COV2.S vaccination and SARS-CoV-2 variants. Broader study findings: Participants in the vaccine arm had higher spike-specific TCR breadth; placebo recipients had lower.

This receptor was identified in a person between 18 and 65 years old who received the Ad26.COV2.S COVID-19 vaccine or a placebo. The sequencing here drew on peripheral blood, taken in a trial of Ad26.COV2.S vaccine versus placebo.

Written as DNA, the CDR3 is TGTGCCAGCAGTCCACGAAACCCCGGTACAGGGGGCCCTGGGGCTGAAGCTTTCTTT. The encoded protein is CASSPRNPGTGGPGAEAFF. The genes are TRBV7-2 and TRBJ1-1; 9 bases agree with TRBD1. Germline-derived CDR1 and CDR2 are SGHTA and FQGNSA. The CDR3 is 19 residues long. Unmatched junction bases numbered 23, after V lost 6 bases and J lost 6 bases.